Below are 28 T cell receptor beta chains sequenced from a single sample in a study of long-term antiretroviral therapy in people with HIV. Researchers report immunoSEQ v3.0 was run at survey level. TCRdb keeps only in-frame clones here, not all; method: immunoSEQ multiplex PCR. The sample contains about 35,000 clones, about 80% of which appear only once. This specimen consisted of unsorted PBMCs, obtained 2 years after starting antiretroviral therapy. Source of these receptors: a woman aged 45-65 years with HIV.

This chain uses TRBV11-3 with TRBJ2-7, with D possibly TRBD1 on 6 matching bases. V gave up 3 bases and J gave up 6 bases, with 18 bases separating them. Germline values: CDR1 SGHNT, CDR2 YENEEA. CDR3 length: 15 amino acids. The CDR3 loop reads CASSLGSQGAREQYV. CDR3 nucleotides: TGTGCCAGCAGCTTGGGATCACAGGGAGCCCGCGAGCAGTACGTC.

This CDR3 reads CASSLYMGGTEAFF. The DNA of the CDR3 is TGTGCCAGCAGCTTGTACATGGGCGGCACTGAAGCTTTCTTT. The chain links TRBV5-6 to TRBJ1-1; unclear D gene. The CDR3 loop spans 14 amino acids. V lost 1 base, J lost 4 bases, and 11 bases lay in between. In germline, CDR1 is SGHDT, CDR2 YYEEEE.

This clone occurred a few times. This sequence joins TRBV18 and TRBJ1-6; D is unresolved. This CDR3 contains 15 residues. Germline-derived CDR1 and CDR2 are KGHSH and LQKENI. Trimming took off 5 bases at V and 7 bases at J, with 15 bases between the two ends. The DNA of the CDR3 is TGTGCCAGCTCATACACAGCGGGGAACAATTCACCCCTCCACTTT. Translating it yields CASSYTAGNNSPLHF.

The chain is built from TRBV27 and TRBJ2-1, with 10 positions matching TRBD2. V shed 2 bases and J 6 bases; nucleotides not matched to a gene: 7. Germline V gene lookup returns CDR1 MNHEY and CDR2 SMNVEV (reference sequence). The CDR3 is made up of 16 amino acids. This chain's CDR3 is CASSLRVAGGPNEQFF. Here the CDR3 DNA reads TGTGCCAGCAGTTTAAGGGTAGCGGGGGGCCCCAATGAGCAGTTCTTC.

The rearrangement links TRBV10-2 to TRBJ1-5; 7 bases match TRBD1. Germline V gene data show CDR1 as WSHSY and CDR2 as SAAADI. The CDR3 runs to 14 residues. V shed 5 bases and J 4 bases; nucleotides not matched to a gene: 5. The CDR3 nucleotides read TGCGCCAGCAGTTTGACAGGGTCGAATCAGCCCCAGCATTTT. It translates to CASSLTGSNQPQHF.

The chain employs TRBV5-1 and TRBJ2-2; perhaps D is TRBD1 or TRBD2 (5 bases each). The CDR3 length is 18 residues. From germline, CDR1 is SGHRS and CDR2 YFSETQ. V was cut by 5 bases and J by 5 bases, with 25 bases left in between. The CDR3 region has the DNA TGCGCCAGCAGACCAGAGAGACTTGGGATCGAGGGGACCGGGGAGCTGTTTTTT. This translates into CASRPERLGIEGTGELFF. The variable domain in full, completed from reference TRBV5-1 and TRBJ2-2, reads KAGVTQTPRYLIKTRGQQVTLSCSPISGHRSVSWYQQTPGQGLQFLFEYFSETQRNKGNFPGRFSGRQFSNSRSEMNVSTLELGDSALYLCASRPERLGIEGTGELFFGEGSRLTVL.

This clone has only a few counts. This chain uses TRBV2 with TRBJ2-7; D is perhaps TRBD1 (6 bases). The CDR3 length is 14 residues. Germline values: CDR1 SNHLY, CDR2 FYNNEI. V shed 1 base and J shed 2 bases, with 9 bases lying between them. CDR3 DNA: TGTGCCAGCAGTGAAGACAGGGTACCCTACGAGCAGTACTTC. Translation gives CASSEDRVPYEQYF.

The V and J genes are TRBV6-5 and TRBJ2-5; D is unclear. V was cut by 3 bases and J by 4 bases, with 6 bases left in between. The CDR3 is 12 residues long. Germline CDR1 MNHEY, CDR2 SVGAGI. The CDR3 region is CASSYGTETQYF. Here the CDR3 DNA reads TGTGCCAGCAGTTATGGTACAGAGACCCAGTACTTC.

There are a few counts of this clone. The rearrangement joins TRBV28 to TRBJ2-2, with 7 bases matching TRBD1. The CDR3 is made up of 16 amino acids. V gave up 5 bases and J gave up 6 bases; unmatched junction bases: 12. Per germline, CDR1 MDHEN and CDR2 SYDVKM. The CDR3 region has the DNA TGTGCCAGCAGTAACCACCGGGACAGTAACGCCGGGGAGCTGTTTTTT. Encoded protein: CASSNHRDSNAGELFF.

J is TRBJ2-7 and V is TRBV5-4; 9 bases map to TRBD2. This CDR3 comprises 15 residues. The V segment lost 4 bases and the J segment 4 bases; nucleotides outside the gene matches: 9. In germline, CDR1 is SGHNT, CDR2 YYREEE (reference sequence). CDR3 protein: CASSLGTSSTYEQYF. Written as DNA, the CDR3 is TGTGCCAGCAGCCTGGGGACTAGCTCTACTTACGAGCAGTACTTC. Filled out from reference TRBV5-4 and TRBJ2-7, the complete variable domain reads ETGVTQSPTHLIKTRGQQVTLRCSSQSGHNTVSWYQQALGQGPQFIFQYYREEENGRGNFPPRFSGLQFPNYSSELNVNALELDDSALYLCASSLGTSSTYEQYFGPGTRLTVT.

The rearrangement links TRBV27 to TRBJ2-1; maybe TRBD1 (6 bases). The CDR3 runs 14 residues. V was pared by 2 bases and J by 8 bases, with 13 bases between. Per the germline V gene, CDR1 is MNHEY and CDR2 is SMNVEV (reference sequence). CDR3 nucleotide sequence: TGTGCCAGCAGTTTACAGCAGGGGTCGGATGAGCAGTTCTTC. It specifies CASSLQQGSDEQFF.

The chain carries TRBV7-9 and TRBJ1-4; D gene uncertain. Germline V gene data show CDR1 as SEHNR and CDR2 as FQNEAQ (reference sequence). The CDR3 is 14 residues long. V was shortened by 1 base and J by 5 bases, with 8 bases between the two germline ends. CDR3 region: CASSLEVINEKLFF. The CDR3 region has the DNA TGTGCCAGCAGCTTAGAAGTGATCAATGAAAAACTGTTTTTT.

This CDR3 is CASSLGSWSGANVLTF. As DNA, the CDR3 is TGTGCCAGCAGCTTAGGTTCGTGGTCTGGGGCCAACGTCCTGACTTTC. The chain is built from TRBV7-2 and TRBJ2-6; D is unresolved. The CDR3 spans 16 residues. In germline, CDR1 is SGHTA, CDR2 FQGNSA. V dropped 1 base and J dropped 1 base, with 8 bases sitting between them.

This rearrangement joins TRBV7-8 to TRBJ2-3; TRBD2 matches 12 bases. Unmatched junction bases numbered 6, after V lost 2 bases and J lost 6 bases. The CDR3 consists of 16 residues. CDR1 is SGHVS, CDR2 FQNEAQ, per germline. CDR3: CASSLPSGGARDTQYF. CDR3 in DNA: TGTGCCAGCAGCTTACCTAGCGGGGGGGCGAGGGATACGCAGTATTTT.

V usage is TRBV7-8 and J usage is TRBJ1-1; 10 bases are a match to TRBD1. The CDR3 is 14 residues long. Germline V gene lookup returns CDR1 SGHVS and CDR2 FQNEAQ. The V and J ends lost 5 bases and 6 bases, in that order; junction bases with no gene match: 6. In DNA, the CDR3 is TGTGCCAGCAGCCCGGGACAGGGGATGGCTGAAGCTTTCTTT. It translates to CASSPGQGMAEAFF.

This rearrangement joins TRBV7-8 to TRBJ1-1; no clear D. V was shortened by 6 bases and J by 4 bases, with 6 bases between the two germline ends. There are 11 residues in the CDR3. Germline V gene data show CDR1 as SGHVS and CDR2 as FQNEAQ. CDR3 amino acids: CASRAGTEAFF. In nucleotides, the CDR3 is TGTGCCAGCAGGGCGGGCACTGAAGCTTTCTTT.

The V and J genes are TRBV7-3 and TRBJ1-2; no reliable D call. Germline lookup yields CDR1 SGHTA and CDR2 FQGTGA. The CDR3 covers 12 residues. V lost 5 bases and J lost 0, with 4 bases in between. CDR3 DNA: TGTGCCAGCAGCGATTCTAACTATGGCTACACCTTC. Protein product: CASSDSNYGYTF.

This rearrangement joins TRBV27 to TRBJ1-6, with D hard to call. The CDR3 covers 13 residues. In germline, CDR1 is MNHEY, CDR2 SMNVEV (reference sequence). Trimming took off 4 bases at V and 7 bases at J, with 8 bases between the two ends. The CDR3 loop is CASSSSRNSPLHF. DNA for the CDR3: TGTGCCAGCAGTTCGTCCCGCAATTCACCCCTCCACTTT.

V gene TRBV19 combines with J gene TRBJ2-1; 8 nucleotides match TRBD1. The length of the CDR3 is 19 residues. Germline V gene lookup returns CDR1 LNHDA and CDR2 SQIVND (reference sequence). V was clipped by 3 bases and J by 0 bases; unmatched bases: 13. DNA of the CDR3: TGTGCCAGTAGTATGTTGGCAGGGGGCGGGTTAAGCTCCTACAATGAGCAGTTCTTC. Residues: CASSMLAGGGLSSYNEQFF.

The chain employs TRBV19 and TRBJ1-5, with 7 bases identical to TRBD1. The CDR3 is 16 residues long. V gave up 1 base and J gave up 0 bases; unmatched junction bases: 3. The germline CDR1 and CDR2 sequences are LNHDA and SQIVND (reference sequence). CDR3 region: CASSIVGGYSNQPQHF. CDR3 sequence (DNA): TGTGCCAGTAGTATAGTAGGGGGCTATAGCAATCAGCCCCAGCATTTT.

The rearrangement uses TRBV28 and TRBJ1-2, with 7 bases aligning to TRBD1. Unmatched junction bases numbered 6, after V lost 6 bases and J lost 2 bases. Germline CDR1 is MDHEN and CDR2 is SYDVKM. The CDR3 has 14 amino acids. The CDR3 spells CASRSRQGNYGYTF. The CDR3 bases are TGTGCCAGCAGGTCAAGACAGGGAAACTATGGCTACACCTTC.

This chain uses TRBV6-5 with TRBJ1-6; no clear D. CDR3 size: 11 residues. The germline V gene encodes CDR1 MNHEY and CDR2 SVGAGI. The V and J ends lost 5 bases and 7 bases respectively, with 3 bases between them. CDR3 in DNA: TGTGCCAGCAGTCGGAATTCACCCCTCCACTTT. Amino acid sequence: CASSRNSPLHF.

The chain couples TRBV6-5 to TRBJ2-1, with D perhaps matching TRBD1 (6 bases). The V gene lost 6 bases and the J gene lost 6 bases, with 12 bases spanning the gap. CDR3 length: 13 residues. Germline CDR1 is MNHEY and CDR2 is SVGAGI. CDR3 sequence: CASRTWGLNEQFF. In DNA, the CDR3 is TGTGCCAGCAGGACGTGGGGGCTCAATGAGCAGTTCTTC.

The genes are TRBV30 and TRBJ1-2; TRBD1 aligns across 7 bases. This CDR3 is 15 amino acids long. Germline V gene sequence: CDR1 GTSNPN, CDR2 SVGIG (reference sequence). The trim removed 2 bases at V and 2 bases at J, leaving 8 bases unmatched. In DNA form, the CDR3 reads TGTGCCTGGAGTTTCGACAGGGTTGGGAACTATGGCTACACCTTC. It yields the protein CAWSFDRVGNYGYTF.

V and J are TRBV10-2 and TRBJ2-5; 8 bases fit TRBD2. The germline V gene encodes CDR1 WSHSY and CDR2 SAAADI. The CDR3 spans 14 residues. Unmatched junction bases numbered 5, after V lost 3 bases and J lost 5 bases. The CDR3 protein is CASSERTSTETQYF. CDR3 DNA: TGCGCCAGCAGTGAACGGACTAGCACCGAGACCCAGTACTTC.

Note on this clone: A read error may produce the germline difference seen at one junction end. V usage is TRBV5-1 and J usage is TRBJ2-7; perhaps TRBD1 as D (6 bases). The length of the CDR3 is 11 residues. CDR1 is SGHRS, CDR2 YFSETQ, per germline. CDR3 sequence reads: CASSLDGTRNF. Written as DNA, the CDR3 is TGCGCCAGCAGCTTGGATGGGACAAGGAACTTC.

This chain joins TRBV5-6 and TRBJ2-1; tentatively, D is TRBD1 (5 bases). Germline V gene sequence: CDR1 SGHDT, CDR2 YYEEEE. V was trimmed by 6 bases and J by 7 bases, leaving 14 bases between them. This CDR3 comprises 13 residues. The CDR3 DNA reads TGTGCCAGCATAGGCAGGGCCACGAATGAGCAGTTCTTC. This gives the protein CASIGRATNEQFF.

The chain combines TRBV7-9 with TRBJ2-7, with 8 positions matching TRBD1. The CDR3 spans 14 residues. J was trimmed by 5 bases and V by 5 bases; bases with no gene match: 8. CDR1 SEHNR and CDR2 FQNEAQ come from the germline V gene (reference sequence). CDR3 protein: CASSLDREWHEQYF. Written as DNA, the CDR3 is TGTGCCAGCAGCCTGGACAGGGAGTGGCACGAGCAGTACTTC.